A selection of T cell receptor beta chains follows, all from one sample in a study of cytomegalovirus exposure and HLA in healthy donors. The assay was immunoSEQ multiplex PCR, and TCRdb's table has in-frame clones only and misses some. The top ten clones hold about 1.7% of a sample with 120,000 or so clones, 70% to 85% of them seen once. The sequenced sample consisted of PBMCs. These receptors all stem from a man younger than 35 in good health and CMV-seronegative. CDR3s include the opening cysteine and the closing phenylalanine or tryptophan. D genes are given only for firm matches. The size field is filled for only some rows; it gives once, few, many or a size class.

D gene | J gene | clone size | V gene | CDR3 protein | CDR3 DNA
. | TRBJ1-6 | . | TRBV2 | CASTRGEGNSPLHF | TGTGCCAGCACACGAGGGGAGGGTAATTCACCCCTCCACTTT
TRBD2 | TRBJ2-7 | few | TRBV27 | CASSLSAGGFYEQYF | TGTGCCAGCAGTTTATCAGCGGGGGGCTTCTACGAGCAGTACTTC
TRBD2 | TRBJ2-5 | . | TRBV2 | CASSEVRVLAGEETQYF | TGTGCCAGCAGTGAAGTGAGGGTACTAGCGGGGGAAGAGACCCAGTACTTC
TRBD1 | TRBJ1-3 | . | TRBV19 | CASTLLTPTGSRNTIYF | TGTGCCAGTACCCTATTGACCCCGACAGGGAGTCGAAACACCATATATTTT
. | TRBJ1-3 | . | TRBV7-2 | CASSRDSISGNTIYF | TGTGCCAGCAGTCGTGACAGTATCTCTGGAAACACCATATATTTT
. | TRBJ2-3 | few | TRBV19 | CASSSRTQASTDTQYF | TGTGCCAGTAGTTCTCGGACTCAAGCTAGCACAGATACGCAGTATTTT
TRBD1 | TRBJ1-4 | few | TRBV4-1 | CASSQGDSDNEKLFF | TGCGCCAGCAGCCAAGGGGACAGTGATAATGAAAAACTGTTTTTT
TRBD1 | TRBJ1-1 | . | TRBV19 | CASLDRGWTEAFF | TGTGCCAGTCTGGACAGGGGCTGGACTGAAGCTTTCTTT
. | TRBJ1-1 | . | TRBV7-5 | CARSFVPGQGNHTEAFF | TGTGCCAGAAGCTTCGTCCCGGGACAGGGTAATCACACTGAAGCTTTCTTT
. | TRBJ2-7 | . | TRBV18 | CASSPGGMGEQYF | TGTGCCAGCTCACCAGGGGGCATGGGCGAGCAGTACTTC
. | TRBJ2-3 | once | TRBV9 | CASSVVDSLLNTQYF | TGTGCCAGCAGCGTAGTGGACTCCCTTTTGAATACGCAGTATTTT
. | TRBJ1-1 | . | TRBV27 | CASSPAGGLNTEAFF | TGTGCCAGCAGTCCTGCGGGGGGGTTAAACACTGAAGCTTTCTTT
. | TRBJ1-2 | . | TRBV9 | CASSVTQAGGYTF | TGTGCCAGCAGCGTAACACAGGCAGGTGGCTACACCTTC
. | TRBJ2-4 | . | TRBV9 | CASSVGGGKNIQYF | TGTGCCAGCAGCGTAGGGGGAGGCAAAAACATTCAGTACTTC
TRBD1 | TRBJ1-1 | . | TRBV15 | CATSPDRGLTEAFF | TGTGCCACCAGCCCGGACAGGGGGCTCACTGAAGCTTTCTTT
TRBD2 | TRBJ2-3 | . | TRBV10-1 | CASSESGGSTDTQYF | TGCGCCAGCAGTGAGAGCGGGGGCAGCACAGATACGCAGTATTTT
TRBD1 | TRBJ2-7 | . | TRBV4-2 | CASSQALGQGRFEQYF | TGTGCCAGCAGCCAAGCTCTCGGACAGGGGAGGTTCGAGCAGTACTTC
. | TRBJ1-2 | . | TRBV7-2 | CASSPRTEIYGYTF | TGTGCCAGCAGCCCCCGGACAGAAATCTATGGCTACACCTTC
TRBD2 | TRBJ2-3 | . | TRBV6-6 | CASSYGLAGQDTQYF | TGTGCCAGCAGTTACGGTCTAGCGGGGCAAGATACGCAGTATTTT
. | TRBJ2-7 | . | TRBV29-1 | CSVVRFLSSYEQYF | TGCAGCGTCGTCAGGTTTCTCAGCTCCTACGAGCAGTACTTC
. | TRBJ1-2 | . | TRBV5-6 | CASSPRGGFYGYTF | TGTGCCAGCAGCCCTCGGGGAGGGTTCTATGGCTACACCTTC
. | TRBJ1-5 | . | TRBV2 | CASSDWLGNQPQHF | TGTGCCAGCAGCGACTGGTTAGGCAATCAGCCCCAGCATTTT
. | TRBJ2-3 | . | TRBV7-9 | CASSLVVGLRTDTQYF | TGTGCCAGCAGCTTAGTGGTTGGACTCAGAACAGATACGCAGTATTTT
. | TRBJ1-2 | . | TRBV15 | CATSRDGSPGTPYGYTF | TGTGCCACCAGCAGAGATGGTTCTCCCGGGACACCGTATGGCTACACCTTC
. | TRBJ2-7 | few | TRBV7-2 | CASSFLGRGEQYF | TGTGCCAGCAGCTTCCTGGGCAGGGGCGAGCAGTACTTC
. | TRBJ1-1 | once | TRBV5-1 | CASSLGVGVGTEAFF | TGCGCCAGCAGCTTGGGGGTAGGGGTAGGGACTGAAGCTTTCTTT
TRBD1 | TRBJ2-7 | . | TRBV5-6 | CASRSGTVSYEQYF | TGTGCCAGCAGGTCCGGGACAGTTTCCTACGAGCAGTACTTC
. | TRBJ1-1 | few | TRBV4-3 | CASSQDRDTRGSTEAFF | TGCGCCAGCAGCCAAGACAGGGACACCCGCGGGAGCACTGAAGCTTTCTTT
. | TRBJ2-7 | once | TRBV6-5 | CASSYSGGSYEQYF | TGTGCCAGCAGTTACTCGGGAGGATCCTACGAGCAGTACTTC
. | TRBJ2-7 | few | TRBV5-1 | CASSWAGPTYEQYF | TGCGCCAGCAGCTGGGCGGGACCGACCTACGAGCAGTACTTC
. | TRBJ1-2 | . | TRBV9 | CASSVGSGYGYTF | TGTGCCAGCAGCGTAGGGTCAGGGTATGGCTACACCTTC
TRBD2 | TRBJ2-3 | once | TRBV15 | CATSSFSGGHGADTQYF | TGTGCCACCAGCAGTTTTAGCGGGGGCCACGGAGCTGATACGCAGTATTTT
TRBD1 | TRBJ1-1 | . | TRBV4-1 | CASSLLDRGTEAFF | TGCGCCAGCAGCCTCCTAGACAGGGGTACTGAAGCTTTCTTT
TRBD2 | TRBJ2-3 | . | TRBV19 | CASSIGLAGGQTTDTQYF | TGTGCCAGTAGTATTGGCCTAGCGGGGGGACAAACCACAGATACGCAGTATTTT
. | TRBJ1-1 | . | TRBV10-3 | CAIRGDGEAFF | TGTGCCATCAGGGGAGACGGTGAAGCTTTCTTT
. | TRBJ1-1 | . | TRBV7-9 | CASSSRQALNTEAFF | TGTGCCAGCAGCTCTCGACAGGCGTTGAACACTGAAGCTTTCTTT
. | TRBJ1-1 | . | TRBV6-1 | CASTPGGNTEAFF | TGTGCCAGCACCCCAGGTGGGAACACTGAAGCTTTCTTT
TRBD1 | TRBJ2-7 | . | TRBV18 | CASSPGQGAYEQYF | TGTGCCAGCTCACCAGGGCAGGGGGCTTACGAGCAGTACTTC
. | TRBJ2-7 | few | TRBV19 | CASSIALQGGEQYF | TGTGCCAGTAGTATTGCCCTACAGGGCGGCGAGCAGTACTTC
TRBD2 | TRBJ2-1 | . | TRBV29-1 | CSVGLAGRPSYNEQFF | TGCAGCGTTGGCCTAGCGGGGCGGCCCTCCTACAATGAGCAGTTCTTC
. | TRBJ2-1 | . | TRBV25-1 | CATLGLGSEQFF | TGTGCCACCCTCGGACTCGGTAGTGAGCAGTTCTTC
TRBD1 | TRBJ2-7 | . | TRBV6-6 | CASSGQANEQYF | TGTGCCAGCAGTGGACAGGCCAACGAGCAGTACTTC
TRBD2 | TRBJ2-5 | . | TRBV9 | CASSVAGGQETQYF | TGTGCCAGCAGTGTAGCGGGGGGGCAGGAGACCCAGTACTTC
TRBD2 | TRBJ2-3 | . | TRBV18 | CASSPTSGAEKDTQYF | TGTGCCAGCTCCCCCACTAGCGGGGCAGAGAAAGATACGCAGTATTTT
. | TRBJ1-5 | . | TRBV6-6 | CASSNQGGQPQHF | TGTGCCAGCAGTAACCAGGGAGGTCAGCCCCAGCATTTT
TRBD1 | TRBJ1-4 | . | TRBV15 | CATSLGTGANEKLFF | TGTGCCACCAGCCTCGGGACAGGGGCTAATGAAAAACTGTTTTTT
TRBD1 | TRBJ1-4 | . | TRBV5-4 | CATSWPGQGSEKLFF | TGTGCCACTAGTTGGCCGGGACAGGGCTCTGAAAAACTGTTTTTT
. | TRBJ2-1 | few | TRBV23-1 | CASAQGNEQFF | TGCGCCAGCGCCCAGGGCAATGAGCAGTTCTTC
TRBD2 | TRBJ2-5 | . | TRBV6-6 | CASKVRGGQETQYF | TGTGCCAGCAAGGTTCGGGGGGGCCAAGAGACCCAGTACTTC
TRBD2 | TRBJ2-7 | . | TRBV4-3 | CASSQEGRGNYEQYF | TGCGCCAGCAGCCAAGAAGGGCGGGGGAACTACGAGCAGTACTTC
. | TRBJ1-1 | . | TRBV2 | CASSGHTEAFF | TGTGCCAGCAGCGGACATACTGAAGCTTTCTTT
. | TRBJ1-2 | . | TRBV18 | CASSPQAERSYGYTF | TGTGCCAGCTCACCACAGGCGGAGAGAAGCTATGGCTACACCTTC
. | TRBJ2-7 | . | TRBV7-9 | CASSLGPGPSYEQYF | TGTGCCAGCAGCTTAGGTCCAGGGCCCTCCTACGAGCAGTACTTC
. | TRBJ2-3 | . | TRBV5-1 | CASSRDLADTQYF | TGCGCCAGCAGCCGCGATCTGGCAGATACGCAGTATTTT
TRBD2 | TRBJ2-4 | . | TRBV28 | CASRGLAVPKNIQYF | TGTGCCAGCCGAGGACTAGCGGTTCCCAAAAACATTCAGTACTTC
TRBD1 | TRBJ2-2 | . | TRBV15 | CATSNNQGARDTGELFF | TGTGCCACCAGTAACAACCAGGGGGCCCGGGACACCGGGGAGCTGTTTTTT
. | TRBJ2-1 | . | TRBV13 | CASSRVNEQFF | TGTGCCAGCAGTCGTGTCAATGAGCAGTTCTTC
. | TRBJ2-2 | . | TRBV7-6 | CASSLYPGASGELFF | TGTGCCAGCAGCTTATATCCAGGGGCCAGCGGGGAGCTGTTTTTT
TRBD1 | TRBJ2-3 | . | TRBV5-6 | CASSWGDRGLSDTQYF | TGTGCCAGCAGCTGGGGGGACAGGGGGCTATCAGATACGCAGTATTTT